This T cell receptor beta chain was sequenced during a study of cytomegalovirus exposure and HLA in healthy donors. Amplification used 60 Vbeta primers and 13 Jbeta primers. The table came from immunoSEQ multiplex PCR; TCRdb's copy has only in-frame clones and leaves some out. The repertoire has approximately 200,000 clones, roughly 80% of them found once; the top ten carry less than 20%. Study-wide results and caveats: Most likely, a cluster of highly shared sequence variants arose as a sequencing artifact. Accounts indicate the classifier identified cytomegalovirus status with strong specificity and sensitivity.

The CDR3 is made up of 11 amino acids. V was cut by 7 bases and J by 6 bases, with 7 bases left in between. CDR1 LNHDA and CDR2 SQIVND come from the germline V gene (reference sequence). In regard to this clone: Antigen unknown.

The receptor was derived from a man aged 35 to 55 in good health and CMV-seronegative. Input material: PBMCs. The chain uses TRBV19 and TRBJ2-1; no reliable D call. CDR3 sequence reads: CASTLSNEQFF. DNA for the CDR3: TGTGCCAGTACCTTGTCCAATGAGCAGTTCTTC.